The next 10 T cell receptor beta chains were all read from a single sample in a study of cytomegalovirus exposure and HLA in healthy donors. The study ran its PCR with 60 Vbeta and 13 Jbeta primers. Libraries were prepared by immunoSEQ multiplex PCR; TCRdb keeps only in-frame clonotypes and omits some of them. The profile shows about 180,000 clones, less than 80% of them singletons. The sequencing sample was made of PBMCs. The origin of the receptors is a woman in her forties in good health and CMV-seronegative.

This clone was observed a handful of times. The V gene is TRBV6-6, the J gene TRBJ2-2; D may be TRBD1 (6 bases). Per germline, CDR1 MNHNY and CDR2 SVGAGI (reference sequence). With 3 bases removed from V and 16 bases from J, the gap between germline ends came to 21 bases. The CDR3 spans 14 residues. The DNA for the CDR3 is TGTGCCAGCAGTTATAATCAAGGGGGACCGGGGACGTTTTTT. Its protein is CASSYNQGGPGTFF.

The V and J genes are TRBV7-9 and TRBJ1-1, with D possibly TRBD1 on 6 matching bases. V shed 2 bases and J shed 1 base, with 8 bases lying between them. Per germline, CDR1 SEHNR and CDR2 FQNEAQ (reference sequence). The CDR3 sequence is 14 residues long. The CDR3 loop is CASSLIQGNTEAFF. The CDR3 coding sequence is TGTGCCAGCAGCTTAATACAGGGGAACACTGAAGCTTTCTTT.

Remarks on this clone: This CDR3 is also generated by other DNA sequences in the sample. The gene calls are TRBV6-5 and TRBJ1-1; D unclear. The CDR3 covers 14 residues. In germline, CDR1 is MNHEY, CDR2 SVGAGI. V lost 2 bases, J lost 1 base, and 8 bases lay in between. The CDR3 bases are TGTGCCAGCAGTTACAGCCCGGGGAACACTGAAGCTTTCTTT. Encoded protein: CASSYSPGNTEAFF.

This clone was observed a single time. The chain combines TRBV5-4 with TRBJ1-1; D is undetermined. Per germline, CDR1 SGHNT and CDR2 YYREEE (reference sequence). The CDR3 loop spans 15 amino acids. Trimming removed 4 bases at V and 3 bases at J, with 16 bases between. The DNA of the CDR3 is TGTGCCAGCAGCCGGGGTCCGTTTGAAGACACTGAAGCTTTCTTT. It is translated as CASSRGPFEDTEAFF.

The V gene is TRBV7-9, the J gene TRBJ1-5; D perhaps matches TRBD1 (5 bases). This CDR3 comprises 14 residues. V was pared by 2 bases and J by 5 bases, with 10 bases between. CDR1 SEHNR and CDR2 FQNEAQ come from the germline V gene (reference sequence). This CDR3 reads CASSLPGGDQPQHF. CDR3 nucleotides: TGTGCCAGCAGCTTACCCGGGGGTGATCAGCCCCAGCATTTT.

This clone was seen a few times. The genes are TRBV25-1 and TRBJ1-5; a weak D match, TRBD1 (6 bases). CDR1 is MGHDK, CDR2 SYGVNS, per germline. The CDR3 has 13 amino acids. V lost 3 bases to trimming and J lost 5 bases, with 8 bases between them. The CDR3 spells CASSDQGHQPQHF. The CDR3 DNA follows: TGTGCCAGCAGTGACCAGGGGCATCAGCCCCAGCATTTT.

The J gene is TRBJ2-7, the V gene TRBV5-1; 8 nucleotides align to TRBD1. CDR3 length: 15 residues. Trimming cost V 3 bases and J 3 bases; bases outside gene matches: 8. CDR1 and CDR2 from the germline V gene are SGHRS and YFSETQ. CDR3: CASSSLGQGIYEQYF. CDR3 DNA sequence: TGCGCCAGCAGCTCCCTTGGACAGGGAATCTACGAGCAGTACTTC.

V gene TRBV7-2 combines with J gene TRBJ2-7; a weak D match, TRBD2 (6 bases). From germline, CDR1 is SGHTA and CDR2 FQGNSA. The CDR3 is 15 residues long. V lost 1 base to trimming and J lost 7 bases, with 17 bases between them. The CDR3 is CASSLDWRRGREQYF. CDR3 in DNA: TGTGCCAGCAGCTTAGATTGGCGGAGGGGACGTGAGCAGTACTTC.

This clone has just one count. The chain uses TRBV6-5 and TRBJ1-1; TRBD1 matches at 8 bases. The junction had 6 bases not matched to a gene; V was cut back by 6 bases and J by 0 bases. The CDR3 consists of 15 residues. CDR1 and CDR2 from the germline V gene are MNHEY and SVGAGI. The DNA for the CDR3 is TGTGCCAGCAGGACAGAGGACAGGGTGAACACTGAAGCTTTCTTT. This encodes CASRTEDRVNTEAFF.

J is TRBJ2-6 and V is TRBV10-2, with 8 bases lining up with TRBD1. The J segment lost 0 bases and the V segment lost 4 bases, leaving 2 bases of the junction unmatched. The CDR3 covers 16 residues. Germline CDR1 reads WSHSY; CDR2 reads SAAADI. For the CDR3, the DNA is TGCGCCAGCAGTGGACAGGGGAGCTCTGGGGCCAACGTCCTGACTTTC. Protein sequence: CASSGQGSSGANVLTF.